A selection of T cell receptor beta chains follows, all from one sample in a study of glioma-infiltrating T cells. TCRdb independently ran MiXCR on the multiplex PCR reads; one entry per CDR3 protein. The table has some 110,000 distinct CDR3 sequences, roughly 25% seen once. Sequencing used glioma tissue, nonneoplastic brain tissue, or PBMCs (not recorded which). These receptors originate from a human donor with low-grade glioma or glioblastoma, undergoing nonglioma brain surgery, or in good health (not recorded which). CDR3s include the opening cysteine and the closing phenylalanine or tryptophan. A D gene is named only where the DNA matches it firmly. Rows give clone size only sometimes, using once, few, many, or a class for an expanded clone.

CDR3	DNA	length	V	D	J	size
CASSQESRASVKNEQFF	TGCGCCAGCAGCCAAGAGTCCCGGGCTAGCGTTAAAAATGAGCAGTTCTTC	17	TRBV4-1	NA	TRBJ2-1	NA
CASRSGTSGQETQYF	TGTGCCAGCCGATCCGGGACTAGCGGCCAAGAGACCCAGTACTTC	15	TRBV27	TRBD2	TRBJ2-5	NA
CASALGTSGRAGEQYF	TGTGCCAGCGCTCTCGGGACTAGCGGGAGGGCCGGCGAGCAGTACTTC	16	TRBV12-3/TRBV12-4	TRBD2	TRBJ2-7	NA
CASTLTLAGARSDTQYF	TGTGCCAGCACCCTTACCTTAGCGGGTGCTAGGTCAGATACGCAGTATTTT	17	TRBV7-2	TRBD2	TRBJ2-3	many
CASSQDWSGSTAYEQYF	TGTGCCAGCAGCCAAGATTGGAGCGGGAGTACCGCCTACGAGCAGTACTTC	17	TRBV4-2	TRBD2	TRBJ2-7	many
CASSETGANEQYF	TGTGCCAGCAGCGAGACAGGGGCTAACGAGCAGTACTTC	13	TRBV7-9	TRBD1	TRBJ2-7	many
CASSLNYNEQFF	TGTGCCAGCAGTTTGAATTACAATGAGCAGTTCTTC	12	TRBV27	NA	TRBJ2-1	medium-sized
CASSFDGTAYNEQFF	TGTGCCAGCAGCTTCGACGGGACAGCCTACAATGAGCAGTTCTTC	15	TRBV7-2	TRBD1	TRBJ2-1	many
CATRTGGSGKQYF	TGTGCCACCAGGACAGGGGGCAGTGGTAAGCAGTACTTC	13	TRBV15	TRBD1	TRBJ2-7	many
CASSPTSGNQPQHF	TGTGCCAGCAGCCCAACGAGCGGCAATCAGCCCCAGCATTTT	14	TRBV27	NA	TRBJ1-5	many
CASSTGIGAFEAFF	TGTGCCAGCAGTACGGGGATCGGGGCATTCGAAGCTTTCTTT	14	TRBV6-1	NA	TRBJ1-1	many
CSARGLGPYVYTF	TGCAGTGCTAGAGGATTAGGACCCTATGTCTACACCTTC	13	TRBV20-1	NA	TRBJ1-2	NA
CASSSAGVLKTQYF	TGTGCCAGCAGCTCAGCGGGAGTGCTAAAGACCCAGTACTTC	14	TRBV5-6	TRBD2	TRBJ2-5	few
CASSLERGEQGAYEQYF	TGTGCCAGCAGCTTGGAGCGAGGGGAACAGGGAGCCTACGAGCAGTACTTC	17	TRBV7-9	NA	TRBJ2-7	many
CASSQDLGTAIAQPYNEQFF	TGCGCCAGCAGCCAAGATTTGGGGACAGCGATCGCGCAACCTTACAATGAGCAGTTCTTC	20	TRBV4-3	TRBD1	TRBJ2-1	many
CASIGEGDREFDEQFF	TGTGCCAGCATCGGGGAGGGGGACAGGGAATTTGATGAGCAGTTCTTC	16	TRBV25-1	TRBD1	TRBJ2-1	many
CASSETRGSETKYF	TGTGCCAGCAGCGAGACCAGGGGATCAGAGACCAAGTACTTC	14	TRBV7-9	NA	TRBJ2-5	NA
CASRPETNSYEQYF	TGTGCCAGTAGACCGGAGACCAACTCCTACGAGCAGTACTTC	14	TRBV19	NA	TRBJ2-7	NA